Listed here are 12 T cell receptor beta chains from one sample, sequenced in a study of patients and donors after allogeneic stem cell transplantation. TCRdb re-called the RT-PCR reads with MiXCR, one entry per CDR3 protein. The top ten clones hold 26% of a sample with tens of thousands of distinct CDR3 sequences, more than 25% of them seen once. Material for sequencing was blood, either unsorted or a sorted T cell fraction (not recorded which). The origin of the receptors is a human donor who was either an allogeneic HSCT recipient or a stem cell or donor lymphocyte infusion donor (not recorded which). It is not recorded whose cells these are; they may come from a transplant donor.

Remarks on this clonotype: In this CDR3 the conserved last residue, phenylalanine or tryptophan, is missing, so a read error is likely. The chain has TRBV7-9 and TRBJ2-1; 8 positions agree with TRBD1. This CDR3 has 14 residues. Germline CDR1 and CDR2: SEHNR and FQNEAQ (reference sequence). V gave up 5 bases and J gave up 8 bases; unmatched junction bases: 8. CDR3 sequence reads: CASSQTGVPDEQFY. CDR3 coding DNA: TGTGCCAGCAGCCAGACAGGGGTCCCGGATGAGCAGTTCTAC.

This clonotype was seen more than once but under ten times. This chain uses TRBV12-3 or TRBV12-4 with TRBJ2-5; 9 bases are shared with TRBD2. This CDR3 region has 17 residues. V trimming: 6 bases; J trimming: 1 base; junction bases outside the gene matches: 12. The CDR3 region is CASSPWLDSGGQETQYF. As DNA, the CDR3 is TGTGCCAGCAGCCCTTGGCTAGATAGCGGGGGCCAAGAGACCCAGTACTTC.

The chain joins TRBV6-2 or TRBV6-3 to TRBJ2-1; TRBD1 matches at 7 bases. The germline V gene encodes CDR1 MNHEY and CDR2 SVGEGT. The length of the CDR3 is 14 residues. The trim removed 7 bases at V and 2 bases at J, leaving 5 bases unmatched. The DNA for the CDR3 is TGTGCCAGCACCCCGGACAGGACCTACAATGAGCAGTTCTTC. Its protein is CASTPDRTYNEQFF.

CDR3 DNA sequence: TGTGCCAGCAGCTTAAGGCCCGGGGGGGAGCTGTTTTTT. Translation: CASSLRPGGELFF. The rearrangement joins TRBV7-3 to TRBJ2-2; D unresolved. CDR1 SGHTA and CDR2 FQGTGA come from the germline V gene. There are 13 residues in the CDR3. Trimming stripped 1 base from V and 8 bases from J, with 8 bases between.

This clonotype was counted ten times or more. The V call is TRBV20-1, the J call TRBJ2-7; TRBD1 agrees at 8 bases. This CDR3 spans 15 amino acids. Germline CDR1 DFQATT, CDR2 SNEGSKA (reference sequence). V gave up 3 bases and J gave up 0 bases; unmatched junction bases: 7. CDR3 in DNA: TGCAGTGCTAGGGGGACAGGACAGTCCTCCTACGAGCAGTACTTC. This codes for CSARGTGQSSYEQYF.

This clonotype was detected only a few times. The chain employs TRBV12-3 or TRBV12-4 and TRBJ1-4; D is unresolved. The CDR3 runs 13 residues. The V end was cut by 7 bases, the J end by 7 bases, with 13 bases between. CDR3 loop: CASTPSGGEKLFF. In DNA, the CDR3 is TGTGCCAGCACCCCCAGTGGTGGTGAAAAACTGTTTTTT.

This clonotype came up a few times. The chain carries TRBV7-9 and TRBJ1-1, with D perhaps matching TRBD1 (5 bases). Per the germline V gene, CDR1 is SEHNR and CDR2 is FQNEAQ (reference sequence). The CDR3 runs to 13 residues. The ends were cut back, 7 bases at V and 1 base at J, with 10 bases in the middle. The CDR3 here is CASTPGANTEAFF. For the CDR3, the DNA is TGTGCCAGCACCCCCGGGGCGAACACTGAAGCTTTCTTT.

The V and J genes are TRBV7-2 and TRBJ2-1, with a weak D call TRBD2 (5 bases). With 3 bases removed from V and 4 bases from J, the gap between germline ends came to 13 bases. This CDR3 is built from 15 residues. Germline V gene data show CDR1 as SGHTA and CDR2 as FQGNSA. The CDR3 DNA sequence: TGTGCCAGCAGCTTCACGAGGGCCTCATACAATGAGCAGTTCTTC. Protein product: CASSFTRASYNEQFF.

CDR3 bases: TGTGCCACCCGTGGGGGGTTAAGCACAGATACGCAGTATTTT. Translated, it gives CATRGGLSTDTQYF. The V and J genes are TRBV3-1 and TRBJ2-3; tentative D call: TRBD2 (6 bases). CDR3 size: 14 residues. The V end lost 10 bases, the J end lost 0 bases, and 14 bases lay between the germline ends. Germline V gene lookup returns CDR1 LGHDT and CDR2 YNNKEL (reference sequence).

The V gene is TRBV2, the J gene TRBJ2-1, with TRBD1 identical over 7 bases. Germline assignment: CDR1 SNHLY and CDR2 FYNNEI. The J segment lost 6 bases and the V segment lost 5 bases, leaving 1 base of the junction unmatched. The CDR3 is 12 amino acids. DNA of the CDR3: TGTGCCAGCAGTAGGGACAGCAATGAGCAGTTCTTC. It codes for CASSRDSNEQFF. Looking up the rest from reference TRBV2 and TRBJ2-1 gives the full variable domain: EPEVTQTPSHQVTQMGQEVILRCVPISNHLYFYWYRQILGQKVEFLVSFYNNEISEKSEIFDDQFSVERPDGSNFTLKIRSTKLEDSAMYFCASSRDSNEQFFGPGTRLTVL.

The table lists this clonotype with many counts. V gene TRBV18 combines with J gene TRBJ1-1; TRBD1 is a possible D gene (6 bases). V was pared by 6 bases and J by 3 bases, with 11 bases between. Germline V CDR1 and CDR2: KGHSH, LQKENI. CDR3 length: 13 amino acids. Here the CDR3 reads CASSEQGYTEAFF. The DNA of the CDR3 is TGTGCCAGCTCGGAACAGGGCTACACTGAAGCTTTCTTT.

J is TRBJ2-5 and V is TRBV3-1, with 12 bases matching TRBD2. CDR3 length equals 15 residues. Germline V CDR1 and CDR2: LGHDT, YNNKEL (reference sequence). Trimming cost V 3 bases and J 3 bases; bases outside gene matches: 2. For the CDR3, the DNA is TGTGCCAGCAGCCAGCCTAGCGGGGGGGAAGAGACCCAGTACTTC. This gives the protein CASSQPSGGEETQYF.